The rows below give T cell receptor beta chains drawn from one sample of a study of T cell changes during pregnancy in multiple sclerosis. TCRdb's copy holds only in-frame clones and misses some; the assay was immunoSEQ multiplex PCR. This sample carries roughly 25,000 clones, around nine tenths of them seen once, and the ten largest clones take more than 10%. This specimen was CD8+ T cells from peripheral blood mononuclear cells, taken in the first trimester of pregnancy. The origin of the receptors is a female donor in good health, enrolled as a control in a pregnancy study. Each CDR3 is given with its conserved first and last residue. D genes are given only for firm matches. Rows may omit the clone size; those that give it use once, few, many or a size class.

j_call,v_call,clone_size,d_call,cdr3_nt,cdr3_aa
TRBJ2-1,TRBV6-5,NA,TRBD2,TGTGCCAGCGGGGCGGCGGGAGTCTGGAATGAGCAGTTCTTC,CASGAAGVWNEQFF
TRBJ1-1,TRBV19,many,TRBD1,TGTGCCAGTAAAACAGGGGGCGCAGCTTTCTTT,CASKTGGAAFF
TRBJ2-7,TRBV7-2,NA,NA,TGTGCCAGCGCGACAGGATACTACGAGCAGTACTTC,CASATGYYEQYF
TRBJ2-7,TRBV9,NA,TRBD2,TGTGCCAGCAGCCCTGGGCTAGCGGCCTACGAGCAGTACTTC,CASSPGLAAYEQYF
TRBJ2-1,TRBV6-5,NA,TRBD2,TGTGCCAGCAGTTTTCTAGCGGGGGGCCTCAATGAGCAGTTCTTC,CASSFLAGGLNEQFF
TRBJ2-1,TRBV25-1,NA,NA,TGTGCCAGCAGTGAGGGAGGGGGGGACTCCAATGAGCAGTTCTTC,CASSEGGGDSNEQFF
TRBJ2-1,TRBV27,NA,TRBD2,TGTGCCAGCAGTCCCTCGGGGGGCTCCTACAATGAGCAGTTCTTC,CASSPSGGSYNEQFF
TRBJ2-7,TRBV20-1,once,TRBD1,TGCAGTCAGGGGGCCCCCCTCGAGCAGTACTTC,CSQGAPLEQYF
TRBJ1-1,TRBV5-1,NA,TRBD1,TGCGCCAGCAGCTTCCCAGGGGGCCTAGAAGCTTTCTTT,CASSFPGGLEAFF
TRBJ2-5,TRBV13,NA,TRBD2,TGTGCCAGCAGCTCGAGACTAGCGGGAGTCGAAGAGACCCAGTACTTC,CASSSRLAGVEETQYF
TRBJ2-7,TRBV19,NA,NA,TGTGCCAGTAGCCACGGAGCGAGGGGGTACGAGCAGTACTTC,CASSHGARGYEQYF
TRBJ2-4,TRBV4-3,NA,TRBD2,TGCGCCAGCAGCCAAGGGAGGGGCGGGAGGGCCAACCAAAACATTCAGTACTTC,CASSQGRGGRANQNIQYF
TRBJ1-2,TRBV19,NA,NA,TGTGCCAGTAGTAATACTTTTGATGGCTACACCTTC,CASSNTFDGYTF
TRBJ1-6,TRBV7-9,once,NA,TGTGCCAGCAGCTTACTTGACAGGAGAAATTCACCCCTCCACTTT,CASSLLDRRNSPLHF
TRBJ2-7,TRBV21-1,few,NA,TGTGCCAGCAGCCCCCGGACAGGAAGCTACGAGCAGTACTTC,CASSPRTGSYEQYF